This T cell receptor beta chain was found in a study of OX40 agonist ivuxolimab in advanced cancers. Study-wide results and caveats: It was also the case that some nonresponders had low normalized T-cell clonal expansion. CD4+ and CD8+ blood T cells expanded clonally by week 6 at 0.1 to 3.0 mg/kg.

The V gene's germline CDR1 is MDHEN and CDR2 SYDVKM. Between the trimmed V and J ends, which lost 4 bases and 4 bases, there was a span of 11 bases. The CDR3 has 15 residues. TCRdb's table, derived via immunoSEQ multiplex PCR, lists solely in-frame clones and lacks some. This sample carries tens of thousands of clones, approximately 90% of them seen once, and the ten largest clones take approximately 0.5%. The table lists this clone with a count of one. Its cognate antigen is unknown. With autoimmune disease history or systemic immunosuppression, patients were excluded. The TCR was taken from an adult with an advanced solid tumor such as melanoma, head and neck, liver or kidney cancer. The genes are TRBV28 and TRBJ1-6; D unresolved. The sequenced sample was CD4+ or CD8+ T cells sorted from blood, obtained in a trial of the OX40 agonist ivuxolimab. CDR3 sequence: CASSSGFLYNSPLHF. The CDR3 DNA reads as TGTGCCAGCAGTTCAGGTTTTCTTTATAATTCACCCCTCCACTTT.